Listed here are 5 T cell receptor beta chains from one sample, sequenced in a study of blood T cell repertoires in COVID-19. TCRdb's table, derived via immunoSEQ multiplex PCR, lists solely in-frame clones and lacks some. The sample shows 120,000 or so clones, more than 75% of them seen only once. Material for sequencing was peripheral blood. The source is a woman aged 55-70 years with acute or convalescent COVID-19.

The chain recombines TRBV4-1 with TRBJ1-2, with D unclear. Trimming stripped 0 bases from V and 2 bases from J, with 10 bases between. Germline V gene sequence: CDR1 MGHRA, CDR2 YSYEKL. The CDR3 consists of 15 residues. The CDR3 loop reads CASSQENSVNYGYTF. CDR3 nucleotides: TGCGCCAGCAGCCAAGAAAATTCGGTGAACTATGGCTACACCTTC.

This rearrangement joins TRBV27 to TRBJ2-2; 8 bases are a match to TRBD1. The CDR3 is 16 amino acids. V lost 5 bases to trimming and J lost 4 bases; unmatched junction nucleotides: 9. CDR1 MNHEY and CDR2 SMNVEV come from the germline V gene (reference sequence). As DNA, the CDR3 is TGTGCCAGCAGTCCACGGACAGGGAGTTTCACCGGGGAGCTGTTTTTT. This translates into CASSPRTGSFTGELFF.

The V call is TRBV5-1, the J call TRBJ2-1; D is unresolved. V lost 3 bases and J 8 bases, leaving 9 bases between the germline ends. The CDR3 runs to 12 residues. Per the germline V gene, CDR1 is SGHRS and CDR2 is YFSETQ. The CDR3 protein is CASSSPSDEQFF. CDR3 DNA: TGCGCCAGCAGCTCCCCTAGTGATGAGCAGTTCTTC. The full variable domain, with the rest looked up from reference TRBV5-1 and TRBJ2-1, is KAGVTQTPRYLIKTRGQQVTLSCSPISGHRSVSWYQQTPGQGLQFLFEYFSETQRNKGNFPGRFSGRQFSNSRSEMNVSTLELGDSALYLCASSSPSDEQFFGPGTRLTVL.

CDR3: CASSLPAGAYVGYTF. As DNA, the CDR3 is TGTGCCAGCAGTCTCCCCGCGGGGGCCTATGTGGGCTACACCTTC. The rearrangement links TRBV28 to TRBJ1-2; possibly TRBD1 for D (6 bases). Looked up from germline, CDR1 is MDHEN and CDR2 is SYDVKM. The CDR3 has 15 residues. V was pared by 5 bases and J by 8 bases, with 21 bases between.

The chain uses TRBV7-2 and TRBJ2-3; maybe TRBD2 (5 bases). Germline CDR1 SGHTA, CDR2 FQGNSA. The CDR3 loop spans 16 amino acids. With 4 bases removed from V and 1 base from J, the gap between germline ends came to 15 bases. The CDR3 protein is CASSSLGSGRTDTQYF. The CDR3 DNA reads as TGTGCCAGCAGCTCCTTGGGCAGCGGCCGCACAGATACGCAGTATTTT.